A selection of T cell receptor beta chains follows, all from one sample in a study of OX40 agonist ivuxolimab in advanced cancers. Sequenced by immunoSEQ multiplex PCR; TCRdb stores in-frame clones only, minus some. The sample lists fewer than 45,000 clones, more than 80% seen once, with around 0.6% in the top ten. Sequenced here: CD4+ or CD8+ T cells sorted from blood, sampled in a trial of the OX40 agonist ivuxolimab. These TCRs come from an adult with an advanced solid tumor such as melanoma, head and neck, liver or kidney cancer. CDR3s include the opening cysteine and the closing phenylalanine or tryptophan. Each record gives: D gene, V gene, J gene, clone size, CDR3 DNA, CDR3 protein. A D gene is named only where the DNA matches it firmly. Rows give clone size only sometimes, using once, few, many, or a class for an expanded clone.

D: TRBD1
V: TRBV6-6
J: TRBJ1-4
size: NA
DNA: TGTGCCAGCAGTCACCAGACAGGGAAAGTGTTTTTT
CDR3: CASSHQTGKVFF

D: TRBD1
V: TRBV5-4
J: TRBJ2-3
size: NA
DNA: TGTGCCAGCAGCTTCCCGGGCCAGGGGGCAGATACGCAGTATTTT
CDR3: CASSFPGQGADTQYF

D: NA
V: TRBV7-2
J: TRBJ1-1
size: NA
DNA: TGTGCCAGCAGCTTGGCCCTTTCTGGGGTCGGGGCTTTCTTT
CDR3: CASSLALSGVGAFF

D: TRBD1
V: TRBV6-1
J: TRBJ1-4
size: NA
DNA: TGTGCCAGCAGTTCCAGAGACAGGGTGAATGAAAAACTGTTTTTT
CDR3: CASSSRDRVNEKLFF

D: TRBD2
V: TRBV7-2
J: TRBJ2-2
size: once
DNA: TGTGCCAGCAGCCACCGGAGCGGGGGGGCCACCGGGGAGCTGTTTTTT
CDR3: CASSHRSGGATGELFF

D: NA
V: TRBV5-4
J: TRBJ1-6
size: NA
DNA: TGTGCCAGCAGCCCGGGACGGAAAAATTCACCCCTCCACTTT
CDR3: CASSPGRKNSPLHF

D: NA
V: TRBV2
J: TRBJ2-1
size: NA
DNA: TGTGCCAGCAGTGAATCTCAGGGCAATGAGCAGTTCTTC
CDR3: CASSESQGNEQFF

D: NA
V: TRBV5-1
J: TRBJ1-2
size: NA
DNA: TGCGCCAGCAGCTTGGACAGGGACTATGGCTACACCTTC
CDR3: CASSLDRDYGYTF

D: TRBD2
V: TRBV7-3
J: TRBJ2-1
size: NA
DNA: TGTGCCAGCAGCTCCTCTGGCGGGGGAACCTACAATGAGCAGTTCTTC
CDR3: CASSSSGGGTYNEQFF

D: TRBD2
V: TRBV18
J: TRBJ2-7
size: NA
DNA: TGTGCCAGCTCACCGGTACTAGCGGGGGGTTCCGAGCAGTACTTC
CDR3: CASSPVLAGGSEQYF

D: NA
V: TRBV11-2
J: TRBJ1-1
size: NA
DNA: TGTGCCAGCAGCTTAGATCCCCCTAGGGTAGTGAGGACTGAAGCTTTCTTT
CDR3: CASSLDPPRVVRTEAFF

D: NA
V: TRBV6-6
J: TRBJ1-2
size: once
DNA: TGTGCCAGCAATCTGGGGGGCGATGGCTACACCTTC
CDR3: CASNLGGDGYTF

D: NA
V: TRBV7-8
J: TRBJ1-1
size: once
DNA: TGTGCCAGCAGCCCAGTTAACACTGAAGCTTTCTTT
CDR3: CASSPVNTEAFF

D: NA
V: TRBV7-3
J: TRBJ2-7
size: few
DNA: TGTGCCAGCAGCCTCTCCACAGCCTACGAGCAGTACTTC
CDR3: CASSLSTAYEQYF

D: TRBD1
V: TRBV27
J: TRBJ2-5
size: once
DNA: TGTGCCAGCAGTGTAACACCAGGGGGCTCCCAAGGGACCCAGTACTTC
CDR3: CASSVTPGGSQGTQYF

D: NA
V: TRBV9
J: TRBJ2-3
size: NA
DNA: TGTGCCAGCAGCGCCCAACCCGGAGATACGCAGTATTTT
CDR3: CASSAQPGDTQYF

D: TRBD2
V: TRBV7-3
J: TRBJ2-5
size: NA
DNA: TGTGCCAGCAGCCCCATGGGAGGGGAAGAGACCCAGTACTTC
CDR3: CASSPMGGEETQYF